Following are 30 T cell receptor beta chains from one sample sequenced in a study of regulatory T cells in long-lasting Graves disease (TCRdb year 2021). The method was multiplex PCR. The sample was run on an Illumina HiSeq 4000. TCR beta libraries were built with iRepertoire HTBI primers and Arm-PCR amplification of CDR3 regions. Using fastp at Q25 and MiXCR, TCRdb reprocessed the public reads and kept productive beta chains. Rows are unified per CDR3 protein, each entry keeping the most common DNA and genes. The sample table lists about 400,000 distinct CDR3 sequences, more than 20% of them with a count of one. The ten largest clones add up to under 25% of the sample. The time point label for this specimen denotes: persistent/refractory GD, antithyroid drugs over 5 years with positive TRAb. For both TCR sequencing and RNA sequencing, RNA was extracted from PBMCs in TRIzol. The material sequenced was peripheral blood mononuclear cells (PBMCs), taken when the disease was refractory, from a patient treated with antithyroid drugs. The receptor source for this set is a female donor with Graves disease.

This clonotype has at least ten counts. The V gene is TRBV28, the J gene TRBJ1-2; D call uncertain. Germline CDR1 is MDHEN and CDR2 is SYDVKM. V was shortened by 6 bases and J by 5 bases, with 16 bases between the two germline ends. This CDR3 contains 14 residues. CDR3 DNA: TGTGCCAGCAGCACCGAGGACGTTCGGTATGGCTACACCTTC. Its protein is CASSTEDVRYGYTF.

The chain recombines TRBV7-9 with TRBJ1-1; D perhaps matches TRBD1 (5 bases). V lost 5 bases and J lost 8, with 9 bases in between. Germline values: CDR1 SEHNR, CDR2 FQNEAQ (reference sequence). This CDR3 has 11 amino acids. The CDR3: CASSNNREAFF. The CDR3, as DNA: TGTGCCAGCAGCAACAACAGGGAAGCTTTCTTT. The variable domain in full, completed from reference TRBV7-9 and TRBJ1-1, reads DTGVSQNPRHKITKRGQNVTFRCDPISEHNRLYWYRQTLGQGPEFLTYFQNEAQLEKSRLLSDRFSAERPKGSFSTLEIQRTEQGDSAMYLCASSNNREAFFGQGTRLTVV.

The table lists this clonotype with a few counts. The chain joins TRBV2 to TRBJ1-2, with D possibly being TRBD1 (5 bases). The CDR3 length is 14 residues. Germline-derived CDR1 and CDR2 are SNHLY and FYNNEI. With 2 bases removed from V and 3 bases from J, the gap between germline ends came to 10 bases. The CDR3 protein is CASSENLGDYGYTF. Here the CDR3 DNA reads TGTGCCAGCAGTGAAAATCTAGGGGACTATGGCTACACCTTC.

The chain recombines TRBV27 with TRBJ2-7; D gene unclear. CDR1 and CDR2 (germline): MNHEY, SMNVEV (reference sequence). Deletions cut 0 bases from V and 0 bases from J, with 9 bases between. This CDR3 region has 15 residues. The CDR3 spells CASSLSSDSSYEQYF. The CDR3 region has the DNA TGTGCCAGCAGTTTATCAAGCGACTCCTCCTACGAGCAGTACTTC.

The chain joins TRBV29-1 to TRBJ1-1, with TRBD1 as a possible D gene (5 bases). Germline CDR1 is SQVTM and CDR2 is ANQGSEA. V gave up 7 bases and J gave up 0 bases, with 12 bases separating them. The CDR3 totals 13 residues. CDR3 sequence: CSGFGAMNTEAFF. The CDR3 DNA sequence: TGCAGCGGGTTTGGGGCGATGAACACTGAAGCTTTCTTT.

Here the CDR3 DNA reads TGCAGTGCTACCCGACCGGGGCTGCAAGAGACCCAGTACTTC. Translation: CSATRPGLQETQYF. The chain recombines TRBV20-1 with TRBJ2-5, with D perhaps matching TRBD1 or TRBD2 (5 bases each). The CDR3 runs 14 residues. Trimming cost V 4 bases and J 2 bases, with 14 bases left between them. Germline CDR1 is DFQATT and CDR2 is SNEGSKA (reference sequence).

This clonotype was recorded at least ten times. This chain links TRBV6-1 with TRBJ1-5, with unresolved D. Germline loops: CDR1 MNHNS, CDR2 SASEGT. Trimming removed 1 base at V and 0 bases at J, with 10 bases between. This CDR3 is built from 16 residues. The CDR3 spells CASSEVEVYSNQPQHF. The CDR3 DNA sequence: TGTGCCAGCAGTGAAGTCGAGGTTTATAGCAATCAGCCCCAGCATTTT.

The rearrangement links TRBV19 to TRBJ2-2; 12 bases map to TRBD2. The length of the CDR3 is 18 residues. Germline CDR1 and CDR2: LNHDA and SQIVND (reference sequence). V shed 3 bases, J shed 5 bases, and the junction held 10 bases outside the gene matches. DNA of the CDR3: TGTGCCAGTAGTATTGCCCCCGCTAGCGGGAGGGGTACCGGGGAGCTGTTTTTT. This sequence encodes CASSIAPASGRGTGELFF.

This rearrangement joins TRBV19 to TRBJ1-1; 7 nucleotides align to TRBD1. Germline V gives CDR1 LNHDA, CDR2 SQIVND (reference sequence). Trimming took 1 base from V and 0 from J; bases not matched to a gene: 2. The CDR3 consists of 15 residues. The CDR3 DNA follows: TGTGCCAGTAGTATAGGGGGACAGCTGAACACTGAAGCTTTCTTT. Translation: CASSIGGQLNTEAFF. Variable domain in full (rest from reference TRBV19 and TRBJ1-1): DGGITQSPKYLFRKEGQNVTLSCEQNLNHDAMYWYRQDPGQGLRLIYYSQIVNDFQKGDIAEGYSVSREKKESFPLTVTSAQKNPTAFYLCASSIGGQLNTEAFFGQGTRLTVV.

In this sample, this clonotype turned up many times. This chain uses TRBV20-1 with TRBJ2-5; a possible D gene is TRBD2 (6 bases). Per germline, CDR1 DFQATT and CDR2 SNEGSKA (reference sequence). Trimming shortened V by 6 bases and J by 4 bases, and 15 bases separated the two germline ends. This CDR3 region has 13 residues. In nucleotides, the CDR3 is TGCAGTGCCAAAACCGGGGGTCGAGAGACCCAGTACTTC. Its protein is CSAKTGGRETQYF.

The table lists this clonotype with a few counts. The genes are TRBV20-1 and TRBJ1-2, with D maybe TRBD1 (6 bases). The CDR3 has 14 residues. Germline V gives CDR1 DFQATT, CDR2 SNEGSKA (reference sequence). V lost 7 bases and J lost 1, with 16 bases in between. This CDR3 reads CSVYREDLNYGYTF. CDR3 DNA: TGCAGTGTGTACAGGGAGGACCTTAACTATGGCTACACCTTC.

The gene calls are TRBV3-1 and TRBJ1-5; tentative D call: TRBD1 (5 bases). This CDR3 comprises 15 residues. Germline V gene data show CDR1 as LGHDT and CDR2 as YNNKEL (reference sequence). V lost 0 bases, J lost 6 bases, and 12 bases lay in between. Here the CDR3 DNA reads TGTGCCAGCAGCCAAGATTCCGCAGGGCTTCAGCCCCAGCATTTT. Translation gives CASSQDSAGLQPQHF.

The chain is built from TRBV30 and TRBJ2-7, with TRBD1 matching over 10 bases. The germline gives CDR1 GTSNPN, CDR2 SVGIG (reference sequence). The CDR3 is 14 amino acids. V trimming: 5 bases; J trimming: 6 bases; junction bases outside the gene matches: 10. This CDR3 reads CAWEAGTGVREQYF. The CDR3 nucleotides read TGTGCCTGGGAAGCCGGGACAGGGGTCCGCGAGCAGTACTTC. Based on the CDR3 plus reference TRBV30 and TRBJ2-7, the full variable domain is SQTIHQWPATLVQPVGSPLSLECTVEGTSNPNLYWYRQAAGRGLQLLFYSVGIGQISSEVPQNLSASRPQDRQFILSSKKLLLSDSGFYLCAWEAGTGVREQYFGPGTRLTVT.

This clonotype was found once. A much larger clonotype is one base distant, so this may be a read error. The chain combines TRBV6-2 or TRBV6-3 with TRBJ2-5, with D perhaps matching TRBD1 (5 bases). Per germline, CDR1 MNHEY and CDR2 SVGEGT. There are 14 residues in the CDR3. CDR3 DNA: TGTGCCAGCAGCCAATTCGACAGCCAAGGGACCCAGTACTTC. It yields the protein CASSQFDSQGTQYF.

This clonotype has a handful of counts. This chain connects TRBV7-6 to TRBJ1-1, with D maybe TRBD1 (6 bases). Between the trimmed V and J ends, which lost 4 bases and 6 bases, there was a span of 15 bases. Germline lookup yields CDR1 SGHVS and CDR2 FNYEAQ. The CDR3 has 14 residues. The CDR3 region has the DNA TGTGCCAGCAGCTCGACGGGGGGGCTTCCTGAAGCTTTCTTT. It specifies CASSSTGGLPEAFF.

The chain combines TRBV2 with TRBJ2-3; 13 positions match TRBD2. The V segment lost 6 bases and the J segment 2 bases; nucleotides outside the gene matches: 11. This CDR3 spans 18 amino acids. Germline V gene sequence: CDR1 SNHLY, CDR2 FYNNEI. Here the CDR3 reads CASSGLAGVRGNTDTQYF. DNA for the CDR3: TGTGCCAGCAGCGGACTAGCGGGAGTCCGGGGAAACACAGATACGCAGTATTTT. The full variable domain, rest sourced from reference TRBV2 and TRBJ2-3, is EPEVTQTPSHQVTQMGQEVILRCVPISNHLYFYWYRQILGQKVEFLVSFYNNEISEKSEIFDDQFSVERPDGSNFTLKIRSTKLEDSAMYFCASSGLAGVRGNTDTQYFGPGTRLTVL.

Only a few counts were recorded for this clonotype. A read error is likely, as this CDR3 ends without the conserved phenylalanine or tryptophan. The chain carries TRBV7-2 and TRBJ2-7; D is uncertain. Germline CDR1 reads SGHTA; CDR2 reads FQGNSA. V was shortened by 4 bases and J by 4 bases, with 5 bases between the two germline ends. The CDR3 totals 11 residues. CDR3 in DNA: TGTGCCAGCAGCTCTAGATACGAGCAGTACCTC. This encodes CASSSRYEQYL.

This clonotype has more than one count but fewer than ten. CDR3 loop: CASSLRTSGNQGGETQYF. The CDR3 DNA reads as TGCGCCAGCAGCTTACGGACTAGCGGGAACCAAGGGGGAGAGACCCAGTACTTC. V is TRBV5-1 and J is TRBJ2-5; 12 nucleotides line up with TRBD2. Germline lookup yields CDR1 SGHRS and CDR2 YFSETQ. The CDR3 totals 18 residues. The trim removed 2 bases at V and 4 bases at J, leaving 12 bases unmatched.

This clonotype occurred many times. The gene calls are TRBV6-1 and TRBJ2-7; D ambiguous. Germline lookup yields CDR1 MNHNS and CDR2 SASEGT. CDR3 length equals 11 residues. V was cut by 8 bases and J by 4 bases, with 9 bases left in between. The CDR3 DNA sequence: TGTGCCAGCGTTAGATTGTACGAGCAGTACTTC. Its translation is CASVRLYEQYF.

In its sample, this clonotype was seen a few times. The V gene is TRBV5-5, the J gene TRBJ1-4, with TRBD1 identical over 10 bases. The CDR3 covers 14 residues. Germline CDR1 and CDR2: SGHKS and YYEKEE (reference sequence). Unmatched junction bases numbered 6, after V lost 4 bases and J lost 9 bases. The CDR3: CASSDGTGVKKLFF. DNA of the CDR3: TGTGCCAGCAGCGACGGGACAGGGGTGAAAAAACTGTTTTTT.

This rearrangement joins TRBV18 to TRBJ1-6; D gene ambiguous. This CDR3 is built from 14 residues. The V gene lost 6 bases and the J gene lost 8 bases, with 14 bases spanning the gap. Looked up from germline, CDR1 is KGHSH and CDR2 is LQKENI. CDR3: CASSKMGVYSPLHF. The CDR3 nucleotides read TGTGCCAGCTCCAAGATGGGTGTTTATTCACCCCTCCACTTT. The full variable domain, with the rest looked up from reference TRBV18 and TRBJ1-6, is NAGVMQNPRHLVRRRGQEARLRCSPMKGHSHVYWYRQLPEEGLKFMVYLQKENIIDESGMPKERFSAEFPKEGPSILRIQQVVRGDSAAYFCASSKMGVYSPLHFGNGTRLTVT.

This clonotype has a count of ten or more. The genes are TRBV20-1 and TRBJ2-5; 11 nucleotides agree with TRBD1. Germline CDR1 and CDR2: DFQATT and SNEGSKA (reference sequence). After removal of 2 bases from V and 5 bases from J, the junction contained 7 bases not matched to a gene. CDR3 length: 15 residues. This CDR3 is CSARIGQGAWETQYF. The DNA for the CDR3 is TGCAGTGCTAGAATCGGACAGGGGGCTTGGGAGACCCAGTACTTC.

There are many counts of this clonotype. This sequence joins TRBV19 and TRBJ1-2; the D is unclear. With 5 bases removed from V and 0 bases from J, the gap between germline ends came to 10 bases. The CDR3 extends over 14 amino acids. The germline gives CDR1 LNHDA, CDR2 SQIVND (reference sequence). The CDR3, as DNA: TGTGCCAGTAGTTCAGGACCAGCTAACTATGGCTACACCTTC. Its protein is CASSSGPANYGYTF.

This clonotype showed up many times. The rearrangement links TRBV29-1 to TRBJ1-2; D gene unclear. V was pared by 2 bases and J by 4 bases, with 11 bases between. Per germline, CDR1 SQVTM and CDR2 ANQGSEA. This CDR3 contains 13 residues. This CDR3 reads CSVERPEIYGYTF. CDR3 nucleotides: TGCAGCGTTGAACGGCCCGAAATCTATGGCTACACCTTC.

This clonotype was counted ten times or more. The V call is TRBV3-1, the J call TRBJ2-2; possibly TRBD2 for D (5 bases). The germline CDR1 and CDR2 sequences are LGHDT and YNNKEL (reference sequence). The V end lost 5 bases, the J end lost 0 bases, and 10 bases lay between the germline ends. The CDR3 length is 15 residues. The CDR3 is CASSLTGTNTGELFF. The CDR3 DNA follows: TGTGCCAGCAGCTTAACGGGGACGAACACCGGGGAGCTGTTTTTT.

This clonotype has at least ten counts. The chain carries TRBV12-3 or TRBV12-4 and TRBJ2-2; D gene ambiguous. Trimming stripped 7 bases from V and 2 bases from J, with 14 bases between. This CDR3 spans 15 amino acids. The CDR3 DNA is TGTGCCAGCACTACCCGCGGCTTAAACACCGGGGAGCTGTTTTTT. The encoded protein is CASTTRGLNTGELFF.

This clonotype was detected only a few times. The J gene is TRBJ2-2, the V gene TRBV6-4; tentatively, D is TRBD2 (5 bases). The CDR3 contains 15 residues. Germline values: CDR1 MRHNA, CDR2 SNTAGT. The V end lost 6 bases, the J end lost 0 bases, and 11 bases lay between the germline ends. The CDR3 here is CASRPGNANTGELFF. Here the CDR3 DNA reads TGTGCCAGCAGACCCGGGAACGCGAACACCGGGGAGCTGTTTTTT.

This clonotype has ten or more counts. The rearrangement joins TRBV19 to TRBJ2-6; 7 bases line up with TRBD1. The CDR3 covers 16 residues. Germline V gene sequence: CDR1 LNHDA, CDR2 SQIVND (reference sequence). The trim removed 3 bases at V and 2 bases at J, leaving 4 bases unmatched. CDR3 DNA sequence: TGTGCCAGTAGTATTAGACAGGGAGCTGGGGCCAACGTCCTGACTTTC. Its protein is CASSIRQGAGANVLTF.

The genes are TRBV19 and TRBJ2-5; TRBD1 matches at 7 bases. The CDR3 has 16 amino acids. CDR1 and CDR2 from the germline V gene are LNHDA and SQIVND (reference sequence). The junction had 9 bases not matched to a gene; V was cut back by 3 bases and J by 2 bases. This CDR3 is CASSMEAGGDQETQYF. The CDR3 DNA sequence: TGTGCCAGTAGTATGGAGGCAGGGGGTGATCAAGAGACCCAGTACTTC.

Worth noting for this clonotype: It may be a read error: a sequence one base away is much more abundant. This is likely a read error, given that the CDR3 carries no conserved phenylalanine or tryptophan at its end. The chain couples TRBV2 to TRBJ2-5, with D tentatively TRBD1 or TRBD2 (6 bases each). Germline V gene lookup returns CDR1 SNHLY and CDR2 FYNNEI. V shed 7 bases and J shed 4 bases, with 16 bases lying between them. The CDR3 length is 14 residues. CDR3 coding DNA: TGTGCCAGCACCAGTCGGGGGCTTGGAGAGACCCAGTACCTC. It encodes CASTSRGLGETQYL.